Following are 18 T cell receptor beta chains from one sample sequenced in a study of T cell repertoires in cytomegalovirus infection. MiXCR, run by TCRdb on the reads, gives a single entry per CDR3 protein. The sample contains 450,000 to 650,000 distinct CDR3 sequences, over 35% of which appear only once. These TCRs are of unknown antigen specificity. The sample consisted of cultured PBMCs, taken from culture after CMV antigen stimulation. The source of these receptors is a human donor in good health (CMV status not recorded). Some clones in this sample may be carry-over from other donors' samples.

The V gene is TRBV7-2, the J gene TRBJ2-4; 11 nucleotides match TRBD1. In germline, CDR1 is SGHTA, CDR2 FQGNSA. V was pared by 3 bases and J by 9 bases, with 4 bases of the junction left unmatched. This CDR3 is built from 14 residues. The CDR3 DNA sequence: TGTGCCAGCAGCTTGGGGACAGGGGGGCGCATTCAGTACTTC. It specifies CASSLGTGGRIQYF.

The genes are TRBV6-2 or TRBV6-3 and TRBJ1-2, with 9 bases fitting TRBD1. Germline lookup yields CDR1 MNHEY and CDR2 SVGEGT. The J segment lost 8 bases and the V segment lost 8 bases, leaving 12 bases of the junction unmatched. The CDR3 is 14 amino acids. The CDR3 here is CASVRPGTGPGYTF. The DNA for the CDR3 is TGTGCCAGCGTGAGGCCCGGGACAGGGCCCGGCTACACCTTC.

This chain uses TRBV5-5 with TRBJ2-5; D call uncertain. The CDR3 covers 13 residues. Between the trimmed V and J ends, which lost 2 bases and 3 bases, there was a span of 8 bases. The germline gives CDR1 SGHKS, CDR2 YYEKEE (reference sequence). CDR3 region: CASSFSREETQYF. The CDR3 nucleotides read TGTGCCAGCAGCTTCAGCCGAGAAGAGACCCAGTACTTC.

This chain joins TRBV7-2 and TRBJ2-5; 9 nucleotides align to TRBD1. The germline gives CDR1 SGHTA, CDR2 FQGNSA. Losses at the gene ends were 6 bases for V and 1 base for J; bases not matched to a gene: 6. The CDR3 spans 15 residues. The CDR3 is CASRWTGASQETQYF. As DNA, the CDR3 is TGTGCCAGCAGATGGACAGGGGCGAGCCAAGAGACCCAGTACTTC.

This clonotype has only one observation. The V gene is TRBV7-2, the J gene TRBJ2-1; 12 positions match TRBD2. Germline CDR1 and CDR2: SGHTA and FQGNSA. The CDR3 contains 17 residues. Germline trimming cut 4 bases from V and 6 bases from J; bases unmatched to any gene: 10. This CDR3 reads CASSSTLAGGQGNEQFF. CDR3 sequence (DNA): TGTGCCAGCAGCTCAACCCTAGCGGGGGGGCAAGGCAATGAGCAGTTCTTC.

The sample holds many counts of this clonotype. At one boundary the junction diverges from the germline segment, which might be a read error. The genes are TRBV7-2 and TRBJ2-3; 7 positions agree with TRBD2. CDR1 SGHTA and CDR2 FQGNSA come from the germline V gene. The CDR3 runs to 13 residues. The CDR3 here is CASRLAGTDTQYF. The CDR3 nucleotides are TGTGCCAGCAGATTAGCGGGTACAGATACGCAGTATTTT.

This clonotype was observed a handful of times. The chain employs TRBV20-1 and TRBJ2-5; 7 bases are a match to TRBD2. Germline CDR1 and CDR2: DFQATT and SNEGSKA (reference sequence). V shed 3 bases, J shed 1 base, and the junction held 5 bases outside the gene matches. CDR3 length equals 14 residues. Here the CDR3 reads CSARGSGIQETQYF. The CDR3, as DNA: TGCAGTGCTAGGGGGAGCGGGATCCAAGAGACCCAGTACTTC.

The genes are TRBV2 and TRBJ1-2; no clear D. Trimming shortened V by 2 bases and J by 4 bases, and 11 bases separated the two germline ends. CDR1 is SNHLY and CDR2 is FYNNEI in the germline V gene. CDR3 length: 14 amino acids. CDR3 in DNA: TGTGCCAGCAGTGAAACGGGCTATCGCTATGGCTACACCTTC. Amino acids: CASSETGYRYGYTF.

The chain employs TRBV5-1 and TRBJ2-3; maybe TRBD1 (6 bases). V was cut by 2 bases and J by 5 bases, with 15 bases left in between. CDR3 size: 15 residues. CDR1 is SGHRS, CDR2 YFSETQ, per germline. The CDR3 loop reads CASSFLRQVQDTQYF. The DNA of the CDR3 is TGCGCCAGCAGCTTCCTCCGACAGGTTCAAGATACGCAGTATTTT.

This chain links TRBV7-3 with TRBJ2-2; D is unclear. This CDR3 contains 15 residues. With 7 bases removed from V and 1 base from J, the gap between germline ends came to 13 bases. Germline V CDR1 and CDR2: SGHTA, FQGTGA. Here the CDR3 reads CASTPGPLNTGELFF. As DNA, the CDR3 is TGTGCCAGCACTCCCGGGCCCTTGAACACCGGGGAGCTGTTTTTT.

This clonotype was counted a few times. The chain uses TRBV7-8 and TRBJ2-5, with 9 positions matching TRBD2. V lost 5 bases and J lost 5; bases outside the gene matches: 6. CDR1 and CDR2 (germline): SGHVS, FQNEAQ. The CDR3 loop spans 14 amino acids. CDR3 in DNA: TGTGCCAGCAGCCGCGGGGGGGCCCGGGAGACCCAGTACTTC. Its translation: CASSRGGARETQYF.

The chain couples TRBV20-1 to TRBJ2-5; TRBD1 matches at 8 bases. J was trimmed by 1 base and V by 0 bases; bases with no gene match: 13. Germline CDR1 is DFQATT and CDR2 is SNEGSKA (reference sequence). CDR3 length: 18 amino acids. Written as DNA, the CDR3 is TGCAGTGCTAGAGACCCAATAGGGGGGACAGGACTCCAAGAGACCCAGTACTTC. This sequence encodes CSARDPIGGTGLQETQYF.

This chain connects TRBV10-3 to TRBJ2-3, with TRBD2 identical over 13 bases. Germline V gene data show CDR1 as ENHRY and CDR2 as SYGVKD. This CDR3 contains 17 residues. V lost 0 bases and J lost 6; bases outside the gene matches: 6. As DNA, the CDR3 is TGTGCCATCAGTGAGTCGAAGACTAGCGGGGGGATGGATACGCAGTATTTT. Amino acid sequence: CAISESKTSGGMDTQYF.

J is TRBJ2-1 and V is TRBV6-1; TRBD1 aligns across 12 bases. The ends lost 2 bases at V and 4 bases at J; junction bases unmatched: 3. Germline V gene data show CDR1 as MNHNS and CDR2 as SASEGT. The CDR3 totals 16 residues. CDR3 sequence reads: CASSERGQGAYNEQFF. The CDR3, as DNA: TGTGCCAGCAGTGAAAGGGGACAGGGGGCTTACAATGAGCAGTTCTTC.

The gene calls are TRBV6-2 or TRBV6-3 and TRBJ2-2; no clear D gene. Trimming shortened V by 7 bases and J by 2 bases, and 17 bases separated the two germline ends. CDR1 and CDR2 from the germline V gene are MNHEY and SVGEGT. This CDR3 is 16 amino acids long. CDR3 region: CASTPARTGNTGELFF. CDR3 nucleotides: TGTGCCAGCACCCCTGCCCGGACGGGTAACACCGGGGAGCTGTTTTTT.

The table lists this clonotype with many counts. The chain joins TRBV7-2 to TRBJ1-4, with D perhaps TRBD1 (5 bases). The CDR3 has 15 residues. Germline loops: CDR1 SGHTA, CDR2 FQGNSA. Trimming removed 5 bases from V and 4 bases from J, with 14 bases in between. As DNA, the CDR3 is TGTGCCAGCAGCCCAATTCAGGGAATTAATGAAAAACTGTTTTTT. It translates to CASSPIQGINEKLFF. The entire variable domain, with the rest obtained from reference TRBV7-2 and TRBJ1-4, is as follows: GAGVSQSPSNKVTEKGKDVELRCDPISGHTALYWYRQSLGQGLEFLIYFQGNSAPDKSGLPSDRFSAERTGGSVSTLTIQRTQQEDSAVYLCASSPIQGINEKLFFGSGTQLSVL.

The chain employs TRBV5-5 and TRBJ1-5, with unresolved D. The germline CDR1 and CDR2 sequences are SGHKS and YYEKEE (reference sequence). V was clipped by 1 base and J by 3 bases, with 14 bases between them. This CDR3 contains 16 residues. DNA of the CDR3: TGTGCCAGCAGCTTGAGGCTAACTGCCTCCAATCAGCCCCAGCATTTT. It specifies CASSLRLTASNQPQHF.

This clonotype appeared a few times. The rearrangement joins TRBV5-4 to TRBJ2-7, with 13 bases fitting TRBD2. The trim removed 3 bases at V and 3 bases at J, leaving 3 bases unmatched. The CDR3 loop spans 15 amino acids. Germline CDR1 and CDR2: SGHNT and YYREEE (reference sequence). CDR3 residues: CASSSGTSGIYEQYF. The CDR3, as DNA: TGTGCCAGCAGCTCCGGGACTAGCGGGATCTACGAGCAGTACTTC.